This T cell receptor (beta chain) was documented in a study of Ad26.COV2.S vaccination and SARS-CoV-2 variants. About the research overall: Participants got Ad26.COV2.S intramuscularly, once or twice 56 days apart.

This sample's treatment: some 20 received Ad26.COV2.S at low or high dose, single or two shots; 5 received placebo; per-sample allocation not given. Samples were taken on day 63 after the first vaccine or placebo injection. A remark on this clone: Its antigen remains unknown.

The method was immunoSEQ multiplex PCR; TCRdb's version includes in-frame clones alone and lacks a portion of them. There are more than 300,000 clones in the sample; around 88% occur only once, and roughly 10% lies in the top ten. The CDR3 covers 17 residues. J was trimmed by 0 bases and V by 3 bases; bases with no gene match: 7. Germline-derived CDR1 and CDR2 are KGHSH and LQKENI. Broader study findings: Vaccine recipients and placebo recipients showed similar non-spike TCR breadth. Spike-specific responses of CD8+ and CD4+ T cells were reported to display substantial breadth after vaccination. Among vaccine recipients, spike-specific TCR breadth exceeded that of placebo recipients.

The source is a person between 18 and 59 years old who received the Ad26.COV2.S COVID-19 vaccine or a placebo. This specimen was peripheral blood, taken in a trial of Ad26.COV2.S vaccine versus placebo. The chain recombines TRBV18 with TRBJ1-4; 7 bases map to TRBD1. The CDR3 region has the DNA TGTGCCAGCTCACCGCTTGGGACAGCTGCAACTAATGAAAAACTGTTTTTT. This gives the protein CASSPLGTAATNEKLFF.